The 17 T cell receptor beta chains reported below all come from one sample, sequenced in a study of blood T cell repertoires in COVID-19. Generated by immunoSEQ multiplex PCR, the TCRdb table keeps only in-frame clones and is missing some. The sample records some 160,000 clones, 88% being singletons. Sample: PBMCs or T cells enriched from blood (not recorded which). The source is a woman in her forties or fifties who had recovered from COVID-19.

The J gene is TRBJ2-5, the V gene TRBV18; TRBD1 agrees at 9 bases. Germline V gives CDR1 KGHSH, CDR2 LQKENI. The V gene end was trimmed by 6 bases and the J gene end by 1 base; junction bases not matched to a gene: 9. CDR3 length equals 16 residues. For the CDR3, the DNA is TGTGCCAGCTCCCTCACCGGGACAGGGCCCCAAGAGACCCAGTACTTC. Residues: CASSLTGTGPQETQYF.

V and J are TRBV4-1 and TRBJ2-5; D remains ambiguous. The CDR3 totals 14 residues. Trimming removed 4 bases from V and 0 bases from J, with 9 bases in between. Germline CDR1 is MGHRA and CDR2 is YSYEKL. The CDR3 loop is CASSRPSDQETQYF. CDR3 in DNA: TGCGCCAGCAGCCGTCCGTCAGACCAAGAGACCCAGTACTTC.

The chain is built from TRBV9 and TRBJ1-2; 7 bases are a match to TRBD1. This CDR3 has 14 amino acids. Germline assignment: CDR1 SGDLS and CDR2 YYNGEE. V shed 0 bases, J shed 4 bases, and the junction held 3 bases outside the gene matches. The chain's CDR3 is CASSVDGTVYGYTF. The CDR3 DNA follows: TGTGCCAGCAGCGTAGATGGGACAGTCTATGGCTACACCTTC.

This rearrangement joins TRBV4-3 to TRBJ2-7, with 9 nucleotides matching TRBD2. With 4 bases clipped from V and 4 bases from J, the junction kept 11 bases outside the gene matches. Germline V CDR1 and CDR2: LGHNA, YSLEER. The CDR3 contains 16 residues. CDR3 protein: CASSPGTGLASYEQYF. CDR3 sequence (DNA): TGCGCCAGCAGCCCAGGGACGGGACTAGCCTCTTACGAGCAGTACTTC.

This clone has a single count. CDR3 region: CASSLAAGSNTEAFF. CDR3 DNA sequence: TGTGCCAGCAGCTTGGCTGCGGGTTCGAACACTGAAGCTTTCTTT. The chain is built from TRBV5-4 and TRBJ1-1; unclear D gene. Germline loops: CDR1 SGHNT, CDR2 YYREEE (reference sequence). The CDR3 loop spans 15 amino acids. Trimming cost V 0 bases and J 1 base, with 10 bases left between them.

The chain employs TRBV19 and TRBJ2-5, with D hard to call. CDR3 length: 13 amino acids. Germline V gives CDR1 LNHDA, CDR2 SQIVND (reference sequence). Trimming pared 7 bases from V and 1 base from J, leaving 10 bases between. The chain's CDR3 is CASTGLGQETQYF. In DNA, the CDR3 is TGTGCCAGTACGGGTCTCGGCCAAGAGACCCAGTACTTC.

The rearrangement links TRBV30 to TRBJ1-1; tentative D call: TRBD1 (6 bases). Looked up from germline, CDR1 is GTSNPN and CDR2 is SVGIG (reference sequence). The CDR3 consists of 13 residues. Trimming took 3 bases from V and 4 from J, leaving 12 bases between them. The CDR3 reads CAWRLNRATEAFF. The CDR3 region has the DNA TGTGCCTGGAGACTAAACAGGGCCACTGAAGCTTTCTTT.

The gene calls are TRBV19 and TRBJ1-1; no firm D call. Germline CDR1 reads LNHDA; CDR2 reads SQIVND (reference sequence). The CDR3 loop spans 14 amino acids. The V end was cut by 5 bases, the J end by 6 bases, with 16 bases between. The CDR3 loop is CASSPLGVGAEAFF. The CDR3 DNA reads as TGTGCCAGTAGTCCCCTGGGAGTCGGGGCTGAAGCTTTCTTT.

This chain uses TRBV12-3 or TRBV12-4 with TRBJ1-5; 7 nucleotides line up with TRBD1. After removal of 5 bases from V and 7 bases from J, the junction contained 2 bases not matched to a gene. The CDR3 loop spans 12 amino acids. CDR3 DNA sequence: TGTGCCAGCAGTAGGACAGGCCAGCCCCAGCATTTT. It encodes CASSRTGQPQHF.

V is TRBV7-6 and J is TRBJ2-1, with 8 bases aligning to TRBD2. Unmatched junction bases numbered 9, after V lost 5 bases and J lost 6 bases. Germline values: CDR1 SGHVS, CDR2 FNYEAQ. The CDR3 has 15 amino acids. CDR3 nucleotide sequence: TGTGCCAGCAGCGTTATGGCGGGGGGAGTCAATGAGCAGTTCTTC. Its translation is CASSVMAGGVNEQFF. Combining the CDR3 with reference TRBV7-6 and TRBJ2-1 gives the whole variable domain GAGVSQSPRYKVTKRGQDVALRCDPISGHVSLYWYRQALGQGPEFLTYFNYEAQQDKSGLPNDRFSAERPEGSISTLTIQRTEQRDSAMYRCASSVMAGGVNEQFFGPGTRLTVL.

This chain joins TRBV3-1 (or the pseudogene TRBV3-2) and TRBJ1-3; no clear D. V was trimmed by 1 base and J by 1 base, leaving 14 bases between them. The CDR3 is 17 residues long. CDR1 is LGHDT, CDR2 YNNKEL, per germline (reference sequence). The CDR3 here is CASSQGAISVSGNTIYF. CDR3 bases: TGTGCCAGCAGCCAAGGGGCTATCAGTGTTTCTGGAAACACCATATATTTT.

This clone appeared a few times. CDR3 in DNA: TGTGCCAGCAGCTTAGCGGGCAATACGCAGTATTTT. It yields the protein CASSLAGNTQYF. The chain links TRBV7-9 to TRBJ2-3; D not certain. Germline assignment: CDR1 SEHNR and CDR2 FQNEAQ (reference sequence). Deletions cut 0 bases from V and 7 bases from J, with 5 bases between. The length of the CDR3 is 12 residues.

The V gene is TRBV6-5, the J gene TRBJ2-3; 10 bases map to TRBD2. This CDR3 comprises 15 residues. Germline-derived CDR1 and CDR2 are MNHEY and SVGAGI. The junction had 4 bases not matched to a gene; V was cut back by 5 bases and J by 2 bases. The CDR3 sequence is CASSPAGGITDTQYF. The CDR3 DNA sequence: TGTGCCAGCAGTCCAGCGGGGGGGATCACAGATACGCAGTATTTT.

The chain combines TRBV19 with TRBJ2-5; 11 bases agree with TRBD2. After removal of 7 bases from V and 4 bases from J, the junction contained 8 bases not matched to a gene. The CDR3 is 15 amino acids. Germline V CDR1 and CDR2: LNHDA, SQIVND (reference sequence). CDR3 sequence: CASMGLAGGVETQYF. For the CDR3, the DNA is TGTGCCAGTATGGGCCTAGCGGGGGGCGTAGAGACCCAGTACTTC.

In its sample, this clone was seen once. The J gene is TRBJ1-5, the V gene TRBV7-9, with D possibly TRBD1 on 6 matching bases. The CDR3 is 14 residues long. Looked up from germline, CDR1 is SEHNR and CDR2 is FQNEAQ (reference sequence). V lost 8 bases to trimming and J lost 2 bases, with 13 bases between them. The CDR3 coding sequence is TGTGCCAGCGCACAGGGTATGGGCAATCAGCCCCAGCATTTT. Residues: CASAQGMGNQPQHF.

The genes are TRBV5-4 and TRBJ2-5; D possibly corresponds to TRBD2 (7 bases). Trimming cost V 2 bases and J 4 bases, with 15 bases left between them. Germline V gives CDR1 SGHNT, CDR2 YYREEE (reference sequence). This CDR3 contains 15 residues. This chain's CDR3 is CASSLGGGQLETQYF. The CDR3 nucleotides read TGTGCCAGCAGCTTAGGGGGGGGGCAGTTAGAGACCCAGTACTTC.

V usage is TRBV5-6 and J usage is TRBJ1-1; TRBD1 agrees at 7 bases. The V and J ends lost 5 bases and 0 bases, in that order; junction bases with no gene match: 7. CDR1 and CDR2 from the germline V gene are SGHDT and YYEEEE. The CDR3 covers 15 residues. In nucleotides, the CDR3 is TGTGCCAGCAGTCGCCCGACAGGGCTGAACACTGAAGCTTTCTTT. It codes for CASSRPTGLNTEAFF.